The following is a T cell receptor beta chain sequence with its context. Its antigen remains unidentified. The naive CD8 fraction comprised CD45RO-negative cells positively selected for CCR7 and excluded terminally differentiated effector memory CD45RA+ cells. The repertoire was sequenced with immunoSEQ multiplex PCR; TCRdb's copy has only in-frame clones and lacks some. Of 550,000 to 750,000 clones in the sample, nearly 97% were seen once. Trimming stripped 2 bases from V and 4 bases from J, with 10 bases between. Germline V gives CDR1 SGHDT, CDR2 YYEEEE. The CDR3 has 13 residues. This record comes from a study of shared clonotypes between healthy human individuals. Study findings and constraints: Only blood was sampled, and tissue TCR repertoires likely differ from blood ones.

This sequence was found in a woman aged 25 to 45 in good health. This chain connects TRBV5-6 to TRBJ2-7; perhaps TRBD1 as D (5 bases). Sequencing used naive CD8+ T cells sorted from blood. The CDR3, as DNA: TGTGCCAGCAGCTTTGCAGGGCCGTACGAGCAGTACTTC. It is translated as CASSFAGPYEQYF.